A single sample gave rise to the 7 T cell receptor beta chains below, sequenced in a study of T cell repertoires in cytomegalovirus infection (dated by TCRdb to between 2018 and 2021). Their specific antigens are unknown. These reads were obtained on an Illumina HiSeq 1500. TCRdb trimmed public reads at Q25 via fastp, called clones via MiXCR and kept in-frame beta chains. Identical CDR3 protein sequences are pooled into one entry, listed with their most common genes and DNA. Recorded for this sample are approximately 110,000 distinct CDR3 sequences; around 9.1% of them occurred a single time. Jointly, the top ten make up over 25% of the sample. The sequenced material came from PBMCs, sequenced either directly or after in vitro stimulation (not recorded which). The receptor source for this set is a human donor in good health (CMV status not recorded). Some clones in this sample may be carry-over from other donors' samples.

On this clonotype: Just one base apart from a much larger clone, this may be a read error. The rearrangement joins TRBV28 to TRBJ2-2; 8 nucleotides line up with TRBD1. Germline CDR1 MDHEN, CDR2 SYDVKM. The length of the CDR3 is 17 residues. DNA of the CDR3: TGTGCCAGCAGTTTATGGGGGGACAGGACGAACACCGCGGAGCTGTTTTTT. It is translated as CASSLWGDRTNTAELFF.

As DNA, the CDR3 is TGTGCCAGCAGCTCCGGGCGGGCGGTCGCCTACGAGCAGTACGTC. Protein: CASSSGRAVAYEQYV. J is TRBJ2-7 and V is TRBV11-3, with TRBD2 as a possible D gene (5 bases). CDR1 is SGHNT, CDR2 YENEEA, per germline. This CDR3 contains 15 residues. V lost 4 bases and J lost 2, with 15 bases in between.

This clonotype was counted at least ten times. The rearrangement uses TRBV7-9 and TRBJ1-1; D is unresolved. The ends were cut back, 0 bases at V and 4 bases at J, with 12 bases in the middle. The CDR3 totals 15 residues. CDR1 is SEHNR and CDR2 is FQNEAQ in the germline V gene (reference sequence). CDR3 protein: CASSLAQSLGTEAFF. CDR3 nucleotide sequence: TGTGCCAGCAGCTTAGCGCAGTCGTTGGGCACTGAAGCTTTCTTT.

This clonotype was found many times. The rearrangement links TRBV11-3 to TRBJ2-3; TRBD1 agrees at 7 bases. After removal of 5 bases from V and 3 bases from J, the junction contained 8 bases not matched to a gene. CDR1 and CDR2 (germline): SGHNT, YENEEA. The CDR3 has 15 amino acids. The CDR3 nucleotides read TGTGCCAGCAGCGGACCGGGACAGAGTACAGATACGCAGTATTTT. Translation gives CASSGPGQSTDTQYF. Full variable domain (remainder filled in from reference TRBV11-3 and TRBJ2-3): EAGVVQSPRYKIIEKKQPVAFWCNPISGHNTLYWYLQNLGQGPELLIRYENEEAVDDSQLPKDRFSAERLKGVDSTLKIQPAELGDSAVYLCASSGPGQSTDTQYFGPGTRLTVL.

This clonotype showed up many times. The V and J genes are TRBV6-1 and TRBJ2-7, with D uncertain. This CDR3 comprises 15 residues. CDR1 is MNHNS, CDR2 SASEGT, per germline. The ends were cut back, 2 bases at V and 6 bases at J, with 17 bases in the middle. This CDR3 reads CASSESIGLQGEQYV. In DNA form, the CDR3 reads TGTGCCAGCAGTGAAAGTATCGGCCTACAAGGCGAGCAGTACGTC.

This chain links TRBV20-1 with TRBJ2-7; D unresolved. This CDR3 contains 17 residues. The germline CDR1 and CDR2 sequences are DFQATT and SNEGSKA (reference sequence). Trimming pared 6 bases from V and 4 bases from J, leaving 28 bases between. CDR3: CSAQPAASRLETYEQYF. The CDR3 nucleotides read TGCAGTGCCCAGCCCGCTGCCTCGAGACTGGAGACGTACGAGCAGTACTTC.

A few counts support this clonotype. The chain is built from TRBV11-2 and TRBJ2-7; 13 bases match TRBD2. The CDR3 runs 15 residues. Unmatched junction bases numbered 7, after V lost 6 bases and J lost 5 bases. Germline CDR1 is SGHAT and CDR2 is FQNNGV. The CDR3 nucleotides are TGTGCCAGCAGGGCACTAGCGGGAGGGCCAAACGAGCAGTACTTC. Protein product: CASRALAGGPNEQYF.